This is a list of T cell receptor beta chains from one sample in a study of beta chain features in type 1 diabetes. Using immunoSEQ multiplex PCR, the repertoire was profiled, and TCRdb retains in-frame clones only, with some absent. The profile shows over 700,000 clones, around a sixth of them singletons. Sequenced material: naive CD4+ T cells from blood. Source of these receptors: a woman aged 18-29 years in good health. Both conserved end residues are part of each CDR3. D genes are given only for firm matches. Clone size is not always given. Where it is, it says once, few, many or a class for expanded clones.

TRBJ2-2	NA	TRBV7-9	TRBD1	CAVGQGKAGELFF	TGTGCCGTAGGACAGGGCAAGGCCGGGGAGCTGTTTTTT
TRBJ2-5	few	TRBV18	TRBD2	CASSPAAGGYQETQYF	TGTGCCAGCTCACCAGCGGCGGGAGGGTACCAAGAGACCCAGTACTTC
TRBJ2-5	few	TRBV11-2	NA	CASSLGGGETQYF	TGTGCCAGCAGCTTAGGAGGGGGTGAGACCCAGTACTTC
TRBJ2-2	few	TRBV7-9	TRBD1	CASSTGTGTGELFF	TGTGCCAGCAGCACCGGGACAGGGACCGGGGAGCTGTTTTTT
TRBJ2-5	few	TRBV11-2	NA	CASSRKIQETQYF	TGTGCCAGCAGCAGGAAGATACAAGAGACCCAGTACTTC
TRBJ1-2	NA	TRBV15	NA	CATSDRVGANYGYTF	TGTGCCACCAGCGACCGGGTGGGAGCCAACTATGGCTACACCTTC
TRBJ2-7	NA	TRBV15	NA	CATSGKTGYEQYF	TGTGCCACCAGCGGCAAGACAGGCTACGAGCAGTACTTC
TRBJ2-4	NA	TRBV19	NA	CASSIVSDHAKNIQYF	TGTGCCAGTAGTATCGTCAGTGACCACGCCAAAAACATTCAGTACTTC
TRBJ2-7	few	TRBV28	NA	CASSFSPMYEQYF	TGTGCCAGCAGTTTTTCTCCGATGTACGAGCAGTACTTC
TRBJ2-3	NA	TRBV4-2	TRBD2	CASSQDRSGTTDTQYF	TGTGCCAGCAGCCAAGATCGTAGCGGGACTACAGATACGCAGTATTTT
TRBJ2-3	NA	TRBV15	TRBD1	CATSRGEGQKQYF	TGTGCCACCAGCAGAGGCGAGGGACAGAAGCAGTATTTT
TRBJ2-5	few	TRBV5-6	NA	CASSLRAGYQETQYF	TGTGCCAGCAGCTTGAGGGCGGGCTACCAAGAGACCCAGTACTTC
TRBJ2-3	few	TRBV5-4	NA	CASSLACGLATTDTQYF	TGTGCCAGCAGCTTGGCCTGTGGGCTGGCTACCACAGATACGCAGTATTTT
TRBJ2-1	NA	TRBV7-2	NA	CASSRPPPLVQQFF	TGTGCCAGCAGCCGCCCCCCCCCGTTAGTGCAGCAGTTCTTC
TRBJ2-1	few	TRBV13	TRBD2	CASSLVSFGGGSDPEQFF	TGTGCCAGCAGCTTAGTATCATTTGGTGGCGGGAGCGATCCTGAGCAGTTCTTC
TRBJ1-1	few	TRBV7-9	NA	CASSSFLDGNTEAFF	TGTGCCAGCAGCTCCTTCCTCGACGGGAACACTGAAGCTTTCTTT
TRBJ2-1	NA	TRBV5-1	TRBD2	CASSTSGSDNEQFF	TGCGCCAGCAGCACTAGCGGGAGTGACAATGAGCAGTTCTTC
TRBJ1-1	NA	TRBV6-6	NA	CASSYSRDHEAFF	TGTGCCAGCAGTTACTCGAGGGACCATGAAGCTTTCTTT
TRBJ1-1	NA	TRBV27	NA	CASSRDGVFSEAFF	TGTGCCAGCAGTCGTGATGGGGTGTTCTCTGAAGCTTTCTTT
TRBJ1-1	NA	TRBV7-9	NA	CASSFFTSMMNTEAFF	TGTGCCAGCAGCTTTTTCACATCAATGATGAACACTGAAGCTTTCTTT
TRBJ2-3	few	TRBV18	TRBD2	CASSPQTGLDGTDTQYF	TGTGCCAGCTCACCACAAACAGGACTAGATGGGACAGATACGCAGTATTTT
TRBJ1-1	few	TRBV7-2	NA	CASSSRTVNTEAFF	TGTGCCAGCAGCTCTCGGACAGTGAACACTGAAGCTTTCTTT
TRBJ2-7	NA	TRBV19	TRBD2	CASSPYTGGSYEQYF	TGTGCCAGTAGTCCGTATACGGGAGGATCCTACGAGCAGTACTTC
TRBJ2-5	few	TRBV11-1	TRBD2	CASHGGQEAGARETQYF	TGTGCCAGCCACGGAGGCCAGGAAGCGGGAGCTCGAGAGACCCAGTACTTC
TRBJ2-3	few	TRBV13	TRBD2	CASRDPGLAGNTDTQYF	TGTGCCAGCAGAGATCCGGGACTAGCGGGAAACACAGATACGCAGTATTTT
TRBJ2-7	NA	TRBV28	NA	CASSYTNAYEQYF	TGTGCCAGCAGCTATACGAACGCTTACGAGCAGTACTTC
TRBJ2-1	few	TRBV5-1	NA	CASTLSGQGVNEQFF	TGCGCCAGCACCTTGTCGGGGCAGGGTGTAAATGAGCAGTTCTTC
TRBJ2-1	few	TRBV9	TRBD2	CASSVDLGTSGFSSYNEQFF	TGTGCCAGCAGCGTAGATCTGGGGACTAGCGGATTCAGCTCCTACAATGAGCAGTTCTTC
TRBJ1-1	few	TRBV4-1	NA	CASSPKGPSGTEAFF	TGCGCCAGCAGCCCGAAAGGACCCTCGGGCACTGAAGCTTTCTTT
TRBJ2-1	once	TRBV18	NA	CASSPGQRQINEQFF	TGTGCCAGCTCACCCGGACAGCGACAGATTAATGAGCAGTTCTTC
TRBJ1-1	few	TRBV2	NA	CASVRETNTEAFF	TGTGCCAGCGTCAGGGAGACCAACACTGAAGCTTTCTTT
TRBJ2-4	NA	TRBV6-5	NA	CASSESTAQGIQYF	TGTGCCAGCAGTGAATCGACCGCGCAGGGCATTCAGTACTTC
TRBJ1-5	few	TRBV19	TRBD1	CASSGTNRGGGQPQHF	TGTGCCAGTAGTGGAACAAACAGGGGAGGCGGTCAGCCCCAGCATTTT
TRBJ2-5	NA	TRBV4-2	NA	CASSPGGSQETQYF	TGTGCGAGCAGCCCCGGGGGCAGTCAAGAGACCCAGTACTTC
TRBJ1-1	few	TRBV7-3	NA	CASSQTRNTEAFF	TGTGCCAGCAGTCAGACACGGAACACTGAAGCTTTCTTT
TRBJ2-7	few	TRBV4-2	NA	CASSQASPGTYEQYF	TGTGCCAGCAGCCAAGCCTCGCCAGGGACCTACGAGCAGTACTTC
TRBJ2-2	once	TRBV7-2	TRBD2	CASSLRASGRDTGELFF	TGTGCCAGCAGCTTAAGGGCTAGCGGGAGAGACACCGGGGAGCTGTTTTTT
TRBJ2-6	few	TRBV2	NA	CASSDSGANVLTF	TGTGCCAGCAGTGACTCTGGGGCCAACGTCCTGACTTTC